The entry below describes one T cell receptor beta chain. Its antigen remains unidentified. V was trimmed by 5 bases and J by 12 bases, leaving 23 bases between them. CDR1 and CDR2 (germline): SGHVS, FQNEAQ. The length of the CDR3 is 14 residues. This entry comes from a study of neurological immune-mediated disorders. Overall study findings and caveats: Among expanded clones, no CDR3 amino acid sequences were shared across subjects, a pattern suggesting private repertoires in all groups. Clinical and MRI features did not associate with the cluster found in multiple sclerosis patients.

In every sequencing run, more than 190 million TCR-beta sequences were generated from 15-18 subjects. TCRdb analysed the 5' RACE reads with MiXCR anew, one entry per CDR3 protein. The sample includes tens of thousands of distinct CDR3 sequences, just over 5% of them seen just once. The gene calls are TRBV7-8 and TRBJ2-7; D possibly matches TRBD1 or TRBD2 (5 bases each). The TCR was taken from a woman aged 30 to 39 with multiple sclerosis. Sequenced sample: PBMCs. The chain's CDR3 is CASSPTGTKHGGYF. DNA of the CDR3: TGTGCCAGCAGCCCGACGGGGACGAAGCACGGAGGGTACTTC.